This T cell receptor (beta chain) was sequenced in a study of T-cell reconstitution after alpha-beta-depleted transplantation in children. This clonotype has ten or more counts. The antigen is unknown. Overall study results and limits: Newly produced T cells mostly provided counts and TCRbeta diversity after one year, as hyperexpanded clones declined. Certain patients had high TCRbeta diversity at day 60, and it came from recipient T cells and thymic progenitors that survived. After transplant, at about two months, alpha-beta T cells were reportedly derived from several hundred expanded graft clones.

Germline V gene lookup returns CDR1 SQVTM and CDR2 ANQGSEA. V lost 2 bases to trimming and J lost 4 bases, with 8 bases between them. The CDR3 runs to 12 residues. The library targeted TCRbeta and was prepared with unique molecular identifiers. From the PCR reads, TCRdb called clonotypes with MiXCR, one entry per CDR3 protein. Of 150,000 to 250,000 distinct CDR3 sequences detected, about 6% appear once; the ten largest clones hold about 5%. This chain joins TRBV29-1 and TRBJ1-1, with D tentatively TRBD1 (5 bases). The sequence was collected from a girl in the first two years of life with combined immunodeficiency, due to receive a stem cell transplant. Sequenced here: PBMCs, sampled before TCRalphabeta/CD19-depleted stem cell transplant. The CDR3 DNA follows: TGCAGCGTTGAACCGGGACCCACTGAAGCTTTCTTT. Residues: CSVEPGPTEAFF.